One sample yielded the 12 T cell receptor beta chains listed below, sequenced in a study of OX40 agonist ivuxolimab in advanced cancers. The assay was immunoSEQ multiplex PCR, and TCRdb's table has in-frame clones only and misses some. There are tens of thousands of clones in the sample; approximately 90% occur only once, and nearly 7.5% lies in the top ten. The input for sequencing was CD4+ or CD8+ T cells sorted from blood, taken in a trial of the OX40 agonist ivuxolimab. Source of these receptors: an adult with an advanced solid tumor such as melanoma, head and neck, liver or kidney cancer.

This chain's CDR3 is CASSSDPSGNTIYF. The CDR3 nucleotides are TGTGCCAGCAGCTCGGACCCCTCTGGAAACACCATATATTTT. The chain couples TRBV9 to TRBJ1-3; D is unclear. This CDR3 region has 14 residues. V lost 4 bases and J 0 bases, leaving 8 bases between the germline ends. Germline loops: CDR1 SGDLS, CDR2 YYNGEE.

The V and J genes are TRBV18 and TRBJ1-6; D is unresolved. The CDR3 has 12 amino acids. Per germline, CDR1 KGHSH and CDR2 LQKENI. V shed 0 bases and J shed 9 bases, with 3 bases lying between them. The CDR3 here is CASSPPGSPLHF. The CDR3 DNA reads as TGTGCCAGCTCACCACCGGGTTCACCCCTCCACTTT.

This clone was seen a handful of times. The chain has TRBV19 and TRBJ1-1; D is uncertain. The V end lost 4 bases, the J end lost 0 bases, and 6 bases lay between the germline ends. CDR1 is LNHDA and CDR2 is SQIVND in the germline V gene (reference sequence). The CDR3 is made up of 13 amino acids. This chain's CDR3 is CASSKLVNTEAFF. The CDR3 coding sequence is TGTGCCAGTAGTAAACTGGTGAACACTGAAGCTTTCTTT.

The chain is built from TRBV11-2 and TRBJ2-1; D not resolved. Trimming removed 5 bases at V and 4 bases at J, with 6 bases between. CDR3 size: 12 residues. Per germline, CDR1 SGHAT and CDR2 FQNNGV. CDR3 amino acids: CASSTSYNEQFF. The CDR3 DNA reads as TGTGCCAGCAGCACCTCTTACAATGAGCAGTTCTTC.

In nucleotides, the CDR3 is TGTGCCAGTGGCCCCACCTGGCAGTATTTT. The encoded protein is CASGPTWQYF. The chain has TRBV6-4 and TRBJ2-3, with D unresolved. Germline V gene lookup returns CDR1 MRHNA and CDR2 SNTAGT. The CDR3 is 10 residues long. V dropped 9 bases and J dropped 11 bases, with 12 bases sitting between them.

This clone occurred once. V gene TRBV4-1 combines with J gene TRBJ1-2; no clear D gene. The V and J ends lost 1 base and 1 base respectively, with 7 bases between them. The CDR3 runs to 14 residues. Germline-derived CDR1 and CDR2 are MGHRA and YSYEKL. This CDR3 is CASSQVGYNYGYTF. DNA of the CDR3: TGCGCCAGCAGCCAAGTCGGTTATAACTATGGCTACACCTTC.

The V call is TRBV5-8, the J call TRBJ2-5, with TRBD2 matching over 9 bases. Unmatched junction bases numbered 8, after V lost 0 bases and J lost 5 bases. The germline CDR1 and CDR2 sequences are SGHTS and YDEGEE. This CDR3 has 16 amino acids. CDR3 amino acids: CASSLGGSGSLETQYF. The CDR3 nucleotides read TGTGCCAGCAGCTTGGGTGGTAGCGGGAGTCTGGAGACCCAGTACTTC.

This rearrangement joins TRBV27 to TRBJ2-5, with TRBD2 identical over 15 bases. The J call may be in error: the DNA end matches TRBJ2-7 better. Germline V CDR1 and CDR2: MNHEY, SMNVEV (reference sequence). This CDR3 spans 17 amino acids. The CDR3 protein is CASSFRPGLAGGYEQYF. The CDR3 bases are TGTGCCAGCAGTTTCAGACCGGGACTAGCGGGGGGCTACGAGCAGTACTTC.

This chain connects TRBV19 to TRBJ2-5; possibly TRBD1 for D (6 bases). The J call could be wrong; TRBJ2-7 is a better fit for the DNA end. There are 13 residues in the CDR3. The germline V gene encodes CDR1 LNHDA and CDR2 SQIVND (reference sequence). The DNA for the CDR3 is TGTGCCAGTCAGGTGGGGGCTGGCTACGAGCAGTACTTC. It translates to CASQVGAGYEQYF.

The chain links TRBV7-8 to TRBJ1-1; D not certain. V lost 3 bases and J 5 bases, leaving 13 bases between the germline ends. Germline loops: CDR1 SGHVS, CDR2 FQNEAQ. The CDR3 spans 14 residues. The CDR3 protein is CASSLEKGWTEAFF. The CDR3, as DNA: TGTGCCAGCAGCTTGGAAAAGGGATGGACTGAAGCTTTCTTT.

The CDR3 sequence is CASSVTADTQYF. The CDR3 nucleotides read TGTGCCAGCAGCGTGACAGCGGATACGCAGTATTTT. The chain links TRBV9 to TRBJ2-3, with D perhaps matching TRBD1 (5 bases). This CDR3 has 12 amino acids. Trimming cost V 2 bases and J 6 bases, with 7 bases left between them. The germline V gene encodes CDR1 SGDLS and CDR2 YYNGEE.

The chain carries TRBV7-9 and TRBJ2-7; 15 bases agree with TRBD2. Germline CDR1 is SEHNR and CDR2 is FQNEAQ (reference sequence). The CDR3 loop spans 17 amino acids. Trimming at V came to 0 bases and at J to 3 bases, leaving 3 bases not matched to a gene. The CDR3 reads CASSLAGLAGGFYEQYF. The CDR3 nucleotides are TGTGCCAGCAGCTTAGCGGGACTAGCGGGAGGTTTCTACGAGCAGTACTTC.